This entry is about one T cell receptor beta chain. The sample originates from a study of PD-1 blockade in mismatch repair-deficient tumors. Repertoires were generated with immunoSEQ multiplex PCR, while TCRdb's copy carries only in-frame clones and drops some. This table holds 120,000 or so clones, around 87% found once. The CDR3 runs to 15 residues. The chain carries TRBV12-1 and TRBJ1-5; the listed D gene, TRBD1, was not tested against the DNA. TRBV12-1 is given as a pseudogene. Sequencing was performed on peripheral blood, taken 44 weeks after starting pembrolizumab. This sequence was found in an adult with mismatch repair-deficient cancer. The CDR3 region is CASSSGTGSNQPQHF. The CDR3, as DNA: TGTGCCAGCAGCTCAGGGACAGGTTCCAATCAGCCCCAGCATTTT.